The clone carrying this TCR beta chain is labeled as medium-sized. The data derive from a study of metastatic and nonmetastatic thyroid tumors. Each patient went into thyroid surgery without having received any treatment. This CDR3 region has 14 residues. With 5 bases removed from V and 8 bases from J, the gap between germline ends came to 18 bases. Germline V gene data show CDR1 as MNHNS and CDR2 as SASEGT. TCRdb used MiXCR to call clones anew from the PCR reads. Among about 31,000 clones listed, under 25% were seen once. Sample: blood. This sequence was found in a female donor with papillary thyroid cancer or a benign thyroid nodule (not recorded which). Some clones in this sample may be carry-over from other donors' samples. The chain combines TRBV6-1 with TRBJ1-2; D may be TRBD1 (6 bases). CDR3 protein: CASSSTGTRSGYTF. CDR3 DNA sequence: TGTGCCAGCAGTTCGACCGGGACAAGATCGGGCTACACCTTC.